One sample yielded the 31 T cell receptor beta chains listed below, sequenced in a study of spatial heterogeneity in lung cancer. TCRdb analysed the 5' RACE reads with MiXCR anew, one entry per CDR3 protein. The sample carries about 95,000 distinct CDR3 sequences, 7.5% to 10% recorded once. Time point defined: sample taken at primary tumor resection. Tumor, nontumor lung or frozen PBMC supplied whole RNA, sequenced without sorting. The sample was PBMCs, taken at surgery. The receptors come from a male donor with early-stage non-small cell lung cancer.

The chain recombines TRBV7-7 with TRBJ2-6; D is ambiguous. Germline values: CDR1 SSHAT, CDR2 FNYEAQ (reference sequence). V was trimmed by 5 bases and J by 2 bases, leaving 7 bases between them. CDR3 size: 14 residues. In DNA form, the CDR3 reads TGTGCCAGCAGCCCCTCACCTGGGGCCAACGTCCTGACTTTC. Its translation: CASSPSPGANVLTF.

This clonotype was detected only a few times. The chain uses TRBV10-2 and TRBJ2-7; D ambiguous. Germline values: CDR1 WSHSY, CDR2 SAAADI. The CDR3 contains 15 residues. Trimming cost V 2 bases and J 0 bases, with 11 bases left between them. The CDR3 DNA sequence: TGCGCCAGCAGTGAGCCGATCTCTCGCTCCTACGAGCAGTACTTC. Protein sequence: CASSEPISRSYEQYF.

The chain couples TRBV7-9 to TRBJ2-2; TRBD2 might be the D (5 bases). The V gene's germline CDR1 is SEHNR and CDR2 FQNEAQ (reference sequence). Trimming cost V 4 bases and J 5 bases, with 14 bases left between them. The CDR3 contains 15 residues. This chain's CDR3 is CASSSAGVRTGELFF. In nucleotides, the CDR3 is TGTGCCAGCAGCTCGGCCGGGGTACGGACCGGGGAGCTGTTTTTT.

This clonotype was seen repeatedly, ten times or more. The chain combines TRBV12-3 or TRBV12-4 with TRBJ2-2; D tentatively fits TRBD1 or TRBD2 (6 bases each). There are 12 residues in the CDR3. With 10 bases removed from V and 6 bases from J, the gap between germline ends came to 12 bases. The CDR3 sequence: CATNRGAGELFF. CDR3 nucleotides: TGTGCCACCAATAGGGGGGCCGGGGAGCTGTTTTTT.

This clonotype was recorded many times. The V gene is TRBV23-1, the J gene TRBJ2-3; D not certain. TRBV23-1 is treated as an ORF (open reading frame) with a function not yet certain. CDR3 length: 17 residues. With 3 bases removed from V and 1 base from J, the gap between germline ends came to 17 bases. This CDR3 reads CASSQFLIPSCTDTQYF. The CDR3 nucleotides read TGCGCCAGCAGTCAGTTCCTCATCCCTTCGTGCACAGATACGCAGTATTTT.

The chain joins TRBV12-3 or TRBV12-4 to TRBJ2-3; D might be TRBD1 or TRBD2, each matching 5 bases. The length of the CDR3 is 12 residues. V was cut by 7 bases and J by 6 bases, with 11 bases left in between. This CDR3 is CASTLGTDTQYF. The CDR3 nucleotides are TGTGCCAGCACCTTAGGGACCGATACGCAGTATTTT.

This chain joins TRBV3-1 and TRBJ2-2; D ambiguous. Germline CDR1 and CDR2: LGHDT and YNNKEL (reference sequence). V was shortened by 1 base and J by 7 bases, with 7 bases between the two germline ends. The CDR3 totals 13 residues. The CDR3: CASSQGGVGELFF. CDR3 DNA: TGTGCCAGCAGCCAAGGTGGGGTCGGGGAGCTGTTTTTT.

CDR3 loop: CSARGPGQRLEEQYF. CDR3 bases: TGCAGTGCTAGGGGACCGGGACAAAGACTAGAAGAGCAGTACTTC. V usage is TRBV20-1 and J usage is TRBJ2-7; either TRBD1 or TRBD2 may supply D (6 bases each). Germline V CDR1 and CDR2: DFQATT, SNEGSKA (reference sequence). V gave up 3 bases and J gave up 7 bases, with 22 bases separating them. This CDR3 has 15 residues.

This chain links TRBV4-2 with TRBJ2-2; possible D gene TRBD1, 6 bases. Trimming stripped 2 bases from V and 6 bases from J, with 16 bases between. The germline CDR1 and CDR2 sequences are LGHNA and YNFKEQ. The CDR3 is made up of 16 amino acids. The CDR3 sequence: CASSQTRGQGSGELFF. CDR3 bases: TGTGCCAGCAGCCAAACGCGAGGGCAGGGGTCCGGGGAGCTGTTTTTT.

This clonotype is deemed large. The V and J genes are TRBV24-1 and TRBJ2-4; D might be TRBD1 (5 bases). The V end was cut by 3 bases, the J end by 5 bases, with 7 bases between. The CDR3 has 13 amino acids. Germline assignment: CDR1 KGHDR and CDR2 SFDVKD. The DNA for the CDR3 is TGTGCCACCAGTGATGGGGCAGAAAACATTCAGTACTTC. Its translation: CATSDGAENIQYF.

This clonotype has a count of ten or more. One junction end disagrees with the germline gene, perhaps due to a read error. The J gene is TRBJ2-1, the V gene TRBV29-1; the D gene is possibly TRBD1 (6 bases). This CDR3 is 13 amino acids long. The germline gives CDR1 SQVTM, CDR2 ANQGSEA. CDR3: CSVETTGGLVKVF. The DNA for the CDR3 is TGCAGCGTTGAGACGACAGGAGGCCTTGTCAAGGTCTTC.

The gene calls are TRBV18 and TRBJ2-5; 12 positions match TRBD1. J gave up 5 bases and V 3 bases, and 4 bases lay outside the gene matches. Germline loops: CDR1 KGHSH, CDR2 LQKENI. The CDR3 runs to 15 residues. CDR3 DNA: TGTGCCAGCTCACCTGGGACAGGGGGCTTTGAGACCCAGTACTTC. Residues: CASSPGTGGFETQYF.

This clonotype has at least ten counts. V is TRBV6-1 and J is TRBJ1-2, with D uncertain. V was cut by 6 bases and J by 0 bases, with 8 bases left in between. There are 13 residues in the CDR3. Germline V CDR1 and CDR2: MNHNS, SASEGT. The CDR3 bases are TGTGCCAGCAGCGAACGAACTAACTATGGCTACACCTTC. Protein product: CASSERTNYGYTF.

This rearrangement joins TRBV7-2 to TRBJ2-3; D is undetermined. The CDR3 covers 13 residues. Trimming cost V 3 bases and J 4 bases, with 8 bases left between them. Germline lookup yields CDR1 SGHTA and CDR2 FQGNSA. The DNA of the CDR3 is TGTGCCAGCAGCTTTCTAGGAGCAGATACGCAGTATTTT. Protein sequence: CASSFLGADTQYF.

With respect to this clonotype: A much larger clonotype is one base distant, so this may be a read error. The chain combines TRBV27 with TRBJ1-6; 7 bases agree with TRBD1. V lost 3 bases to trimming and J lost 10 bases; unmatched junction nucleotides: 18. Per the germline V gene, CDR1 is MNHEY and CDR2 is SMNVEV (reference sequence). The CDR3 is 18 amino acids. For the CDR3, the DNA is TGTGCCAGCAGTTTGATTAGGGCAGGGGGTTTTGGAACGTCACCCCTCCACTTT. Amino acid sequence: CASSLIRAGGFGTSPLHF.

V usage is TRBV4-3 and J usage is TRBJ2-5; D may be TRBD1 or TRBD2 (5 bases each). V shed 0 bases and J shed 4 bases, with 6 bases lying between them. The CDR3 has 13 amino acids. Germline V gene lookup returns CDR1 LGHNA and CDR2 YSLEER. CDR3 nucleotide sequence: TGCGCCAGCAGCCAAGAGGGACGAGAGACCCAGTACTTC. Translated: CASSQEGRETQYF.

The rearrangement uses TRBV23-1 and TRBJ1-5, with D hard to call. TRBV23-1 is an ORF for which the function is uncertain. The CDR3 covers 14 residues. Trimming shortened V by 0 bases and J by 1 base, and 4 bases separated the two germline ends. The CDR3 nucleotides read TGCGCCAGCAGTCAATCGTGGAGCAATCAGCCCCAGCATTTT. Translating it yields CASSQSWSNQPQHF.

This clonotype was counted between two and nine times. The chain uses TRBV4-3 and TRBJ2-3; D might be TRBD1 (5 bases). The CDR3 runs 15 residues. Germline V lookup: CDR1 LGHNA, CDR2 YSLEER. Trimming removed 0 bases at V and 10 bases at J, with 17 bases between. In DNA form, the CDR3 reads TGCGCCAGCAGCCAAGAACAGGATCGAAGGATGGCGCAGTATTTT. Translating it yields CASSQEQDRRMAQYF.

Notes on this clonotype: Being one base from a much bigger clone, this may be a read error. The chain recombines TRBV7-2 with TRBJ2-1; 9 bases agree with TRBD2. Germline lookup yields CDR1 SGHTA and CDR2 FQGNSA. This CDR3 has 15 amino acids. CDR3 sequence: CVSSFELAGLNEQFF. CDR3 coding DNA: TGTGTCAGCAGCTTCGAACTAGCGGGTTTGAATGAGCAGTTCTTC.

The V and J genes are TRBV6-2 or TRBV6-3 and TRBJ2-6; 7 bases agree with TRBD1. J lost 2 bases, V lost 6 bases, and 4 bases had no gene match. The CDR3 covers 15 residues. Germline V lookup: CDR1 MNHEY, CDR2 SVGEGT. This CDR3 is CASSGQDAGANVLTF. Here the CDR3 DNA reads TGTGCCAGCAGCGGACAGGATGCTGGGGCCAACGTCCTGACTTTC.

At least ten counts were recorded for this clonotype. The gene calls are TRBV7-2 and TRBJ1-5; 7 nucleotides align to TRBD1. J was trimmed by 7 bases and V by 1 base; bases with no gene match: 13. Germline values: CDR1 SGHTA, CDR2 FQGNSA. The CDR3 contains 17 residues. The CDR3: CASSLDRYRGREQPQHF. As DNA, the CDR3 is TGTGCCAGCAGCTTAGATCGATACAGGGGTAGAGAACAGCCCCAGCATTTT. Full variable domain (rest looked up from reference TRBV7-2 and TRBJ1-5): GAGVSQSPSNKVTEKGKDVELRCDPISGHTALYWYRQSLGQGLEFLIYFQGNSAPDKSGLPSDRFSAERTGGSVSTLTIQRTQQEDSAVYLCASSLDRYRGREQPQHFGDGTRLSIL.

This clonotype came up many times. This chain connects TRBV6-2 or TRBV6-3 to TRBJ2-7; D is perhaps TRBD1 (6 bases). The CDR3 runs to 15 residues. V dropped 2 bases and J dropped 3 bases, with 14 bases sitting between them. Germline V gives CDR1 MNHEY, CDR2 SVGEGT. CDR3 nucleotide sequence: TGTGCCAGCAGTTACGGGGGCTTAGGAAGCTACGAGCAGTACTTC. It yields the protein CASSYGGLGSYEQYF.

This clonotype was seen ten or more times. The rearrangement uses TRBV10-3 and TRBJ2-3; 7 bases match TRBD2. V dropped 8 bases and J dropped 5; count of bases not matched to a gene: 4. Germline values: CDR1 ENHRY, CDR2 SYGVKD. The CDR3 runs to 12 residues. This CDR3 reads CAIGLAVDTQYF. The CDR3 nucleotides read TGTGCCATCGGGCTAGCGGTAGATACGCAGTATTTT.

This clonotype showed up many times. The rearrangement joins TRBV5-1 to TRBJ2-5; 7 bases agree with TRBD1. CDR1 is SGHRS and CDR2 is YFSETQ in the germline V gene. Unmatched junction bases numbered 8, after V lost 4 bases and J lost 5 bases. The CDR3 totals 14 residues. The CDR3 DNA sequence: TGCGCCAGCAGCGATACGACAGGGACGGAGACCCAGTACTTC. Translating it yields CASSDTTGTETQYF.

The rearrangement links TRBV18 to TRBJ2-1; 8 nucleotides agree with TRBD2. V shed 3 bases, J shed 3 bases, and the junction held 10 bases outside the gene matches. The length of the CDR3 is 17 residues. Germline CDR1 KGHSH, CDR2 LQKENI. CDR3 DNA sequence: TGTGCCAGCTCACCCATTCGGACCAGCGGGAGCTACAATGAGCAGTTCTTC. It specifies CASSPIRTSGSYNEQFF.

This clonotype has ten or more counts. The CDR3 nucleotides are TGTGCCAGCAGTTCCCAGGGGACAGTCACCGGGGAGCTGTTTTTT. Its protein is CASSSQGTVTGELFF. This chain uses TRBV12-3 or TRBV12-4 with TRBJ2-2; 7 bases agree with TRBD1. This CDR3 region has 15 residues. V lost 4 bases to trimming and J lost 4 bases; unmatched junction nucleotides: 6.

This clonotype was detected many times. The chain has TRBV29-1 and TRBJ2-1, with 8 bases aligning to TRBD1. CDR3 size: 11 residues. Germline V gene sequence: CDR1 SQVTM, CDR2 ANQGSEA. With 8 bases clipped from V and 9 bases from J, the junction kept 6 bases outside the gene matches. CDR3 sequence: CSLSGGSEQFF. The CDR3 DNA is TGCAGCCTCTCAGGGGGCTCTGAGCAGTTCTTC.

This chain uses TRBV15 with TRBJ2-6; a weak D match, TRBD1 (6 bases). The CDR3 runs 17 residues. The germline V and J ends were trimmed by 4 bases and 4 bases, with 17 bases remaining between them. Germline CDR1 LNHNV, CDR2 YYDKDF (reference sequence). This CDR3 reads CATSKTRTGPGANVLTF. The CDR3 DNA reads TGTGCCACCAGCAAGACCCGAACAGGGCCCGGGGCCAACGTCCTGACTTTC.

This clonotype was seen only a few times. The chain employs TRBV5-3 and TRBJ2-7; a possible D gene is TRBD2 (5 bases). TRBV5-3 carries the ORF label, with uncertain function. Trimming removed 4 bases at V and 7 bases at J, with 9 bases between. CDR3 length equals 11 residues. The CDR3 nucleotides are TGTGCCAGAAGCCGTCGAGGGGAGCAGTACTTC. This codes for CARSRRGEQYF.

The rearrangement joins TRBV4-3 to TRBJ2-7, with TRBD2 matching 15 bases. The CDR3 length is 21 residues. With 4 bases clipped from V and 2 bases from J, the junction kept 18 bases outside the gene matches. Looked up from germline, CDR1 is LGHNA and CDR2 is YSLEER. The CDR3 DNA sequence: TGCGCCAGCAGCCGTAAACCCGGGACTAGCGGGGGGACTCTTCCCCCCTACGAGCAGTACTTC. Translating it yields CASSRKPGTSGGTLPPYEQYF.

This clonotype was seen at least ten times. CDR3 loop: CASSQDGARQGTDTQYF. CDR3 DNA sequence: TGCGCCAGCAGCCAAGACGGGGCGCGCCAAGGTACAGATACGCAGTATTTT. This chain uses TRBV4-3 with TRBJ2-3; D could derive from TRBD1 or TRBD2 (5 bases each). The germline CDR1 and CDR2 sequences are LGHNA and YSLEER. This CDR3 contains 17 residues. The germline V and J ends were trimmed by 0 bases and 3 bases, with 16 bases remaining between them.